The clone carrying this TCR beta chain occurred many times. For TCR beta, libraries came from iRepertoire HTBI primers and Arm-PCR of CDR3 regions. Authors' data handling: From all samples, identification returned over 13 TRBJ and roughly 65 TRBV segments. TCRdb recomputed calls from the multiplex PCR reads with MiXCR, one row per CDR3 protein. The V and J calls were determined by TCRdb, not by the authors. The repertoire includes 400,000 to 500,000 distinct CDR3 sequences, 16% of them detected once, and over 8.5% sits in the top ten. The data derive from a study of regulatory T cells in long-lasting Graves disease. Per germline, CDR1 SGHRS and CDR2 YFSETQ. V lost 4 bases, J lost 6 bases, and 10 bases stayed unmatched. The CDR3 runs 15 residues. Indicated time point: newly diagnosed GD, antithyroid drugs for less than 3 months. Researchers made the TCR library from RNA that was extracted from PBMCs.

Another study also made use of these data, one on T cells in Graves' hyperthyroidism and ophthalmopathy. That paper states: No ophthalmopathy progression within 18 months constituted stable Graves' hyperthyroidism. Patients between 18 and 65 years old had hyperthyroidism, newly diagnosed and lasting under 2 months. Also found in blood were most expanded thyroid clonotypes above 0.001.

This chain links TRBV5-1 with TRBJ2-7, with TRBD2 identical over 10 bases. The TCR sequence derives from a woman aged 25-40 years with Graves disease. The specimen was peripheral blood mononuclear cells (PBMCs), collected at new diagnosis, from a patient treated with antithyroid drugs. CDR3 sequence reads: CASSETSGGVSEQYF. The CDR3 DNA follows: TGCGCCAGCAGCGAGACGAGCGGGGGGGTCTCCGAGCAGTACTTC.